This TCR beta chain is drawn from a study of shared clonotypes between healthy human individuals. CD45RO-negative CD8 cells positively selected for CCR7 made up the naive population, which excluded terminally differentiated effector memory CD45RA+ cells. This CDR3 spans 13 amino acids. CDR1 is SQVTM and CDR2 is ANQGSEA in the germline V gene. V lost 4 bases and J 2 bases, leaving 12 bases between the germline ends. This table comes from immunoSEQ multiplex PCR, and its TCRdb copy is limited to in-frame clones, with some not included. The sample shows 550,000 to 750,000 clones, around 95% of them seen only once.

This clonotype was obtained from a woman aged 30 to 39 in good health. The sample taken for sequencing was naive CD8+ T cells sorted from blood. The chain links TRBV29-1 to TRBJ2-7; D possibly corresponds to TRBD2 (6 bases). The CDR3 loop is CSVVGGRTYEQYF. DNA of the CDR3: TGCAGCGTTGTTGGGGGGAGGACCTACGAGCAGTACTTC.